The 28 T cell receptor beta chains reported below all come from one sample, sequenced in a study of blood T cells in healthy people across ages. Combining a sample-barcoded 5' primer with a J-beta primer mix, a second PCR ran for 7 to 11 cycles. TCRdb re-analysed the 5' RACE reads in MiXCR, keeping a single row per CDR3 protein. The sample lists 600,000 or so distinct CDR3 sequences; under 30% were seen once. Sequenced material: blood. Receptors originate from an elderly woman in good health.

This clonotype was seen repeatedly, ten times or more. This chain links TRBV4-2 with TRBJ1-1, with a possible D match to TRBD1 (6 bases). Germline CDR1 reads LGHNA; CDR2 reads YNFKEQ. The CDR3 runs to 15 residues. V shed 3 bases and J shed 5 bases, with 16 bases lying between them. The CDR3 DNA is TGTGCCAGCAGCCATCGCAGGGGCCCGGGGACTGAAGCTTTCTTT. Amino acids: CASSHRRGPGTEAFF.

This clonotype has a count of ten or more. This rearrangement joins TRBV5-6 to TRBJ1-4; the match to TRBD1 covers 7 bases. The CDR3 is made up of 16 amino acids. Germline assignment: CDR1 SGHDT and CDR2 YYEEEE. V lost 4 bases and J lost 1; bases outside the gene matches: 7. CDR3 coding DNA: TGTGCCAGCAGCCTGACAGGGAGTGGAACTAATGAAAAACTGTTTTTT. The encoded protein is CASSLTGSGTNEKLFF. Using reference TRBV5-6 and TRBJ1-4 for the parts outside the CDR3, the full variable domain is DAGVTQSPTHLIKTRGQQVTLRCSPKSGHDTVSWYQQALGQGPQFIFQYYEEEERQRGNFPDRFSGHQFPNYSSELNVNALLLGDSALYLCASSLTGSGTNEKLFFGSGTQLSVL.

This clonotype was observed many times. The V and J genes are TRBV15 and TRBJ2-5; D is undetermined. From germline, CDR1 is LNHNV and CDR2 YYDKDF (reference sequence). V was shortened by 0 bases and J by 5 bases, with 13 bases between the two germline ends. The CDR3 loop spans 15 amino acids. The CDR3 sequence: CATSRDSQVGETQYF. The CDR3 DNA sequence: TGTGCCACCAGCAGAGATTCGCAGGTGGGGGAGACCCAGTACTTC.

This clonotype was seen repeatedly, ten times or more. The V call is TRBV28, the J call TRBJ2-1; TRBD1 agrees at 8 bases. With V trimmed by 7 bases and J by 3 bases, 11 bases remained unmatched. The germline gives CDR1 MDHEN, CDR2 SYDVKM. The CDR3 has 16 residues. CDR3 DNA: TGTGCCAGCATCCCCCCCAGGGGGCACGGCTACAATGAGCAGTTCTTC. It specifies CASIPPRGHGYNEQFF.

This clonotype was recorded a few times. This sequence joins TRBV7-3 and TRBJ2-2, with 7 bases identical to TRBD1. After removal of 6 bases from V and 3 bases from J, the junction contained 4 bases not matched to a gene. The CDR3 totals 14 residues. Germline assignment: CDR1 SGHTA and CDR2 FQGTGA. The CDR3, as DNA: TGTGCCAGCAGTTCCGGGACAGACACCGGGGAGCTGTTTTTT. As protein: CASSSGTDTGELFF.

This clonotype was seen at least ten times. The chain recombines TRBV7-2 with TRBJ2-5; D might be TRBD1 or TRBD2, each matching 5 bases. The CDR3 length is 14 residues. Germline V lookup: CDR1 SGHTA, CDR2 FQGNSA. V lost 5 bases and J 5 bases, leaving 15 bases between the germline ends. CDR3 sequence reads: CASSPPRGHETQYF. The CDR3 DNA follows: TGTGCCAGCAGCCCACCCCGGGGCCACGAGACCCAGTACTTC.

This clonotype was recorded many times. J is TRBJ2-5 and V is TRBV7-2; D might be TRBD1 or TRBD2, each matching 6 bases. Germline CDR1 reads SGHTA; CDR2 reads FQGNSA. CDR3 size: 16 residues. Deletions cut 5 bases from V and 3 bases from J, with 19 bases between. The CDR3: CASSLHGRGVEETQYF. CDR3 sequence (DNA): TGTGCCAGCAGCCTCCACGGTAGGGGGGTTGAAGAGACCCAGTACTTC.

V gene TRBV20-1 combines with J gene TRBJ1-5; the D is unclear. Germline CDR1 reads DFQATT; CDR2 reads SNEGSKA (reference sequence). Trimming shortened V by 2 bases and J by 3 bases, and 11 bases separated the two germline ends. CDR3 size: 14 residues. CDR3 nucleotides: TGCAGTGCTAGACCTTTTTCGCCCAATCAGCCCCAGCATTTT. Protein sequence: CSARPFSPNQPQHF.

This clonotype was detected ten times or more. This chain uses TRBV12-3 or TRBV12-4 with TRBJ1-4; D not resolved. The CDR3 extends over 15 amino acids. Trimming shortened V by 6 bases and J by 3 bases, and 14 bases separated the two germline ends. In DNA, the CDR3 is TGTGCCAGCAGCCCGGGTGGGTTGGCTAATGAAAAACTGTTTTTT. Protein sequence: CASSPGGLANEKLFF.

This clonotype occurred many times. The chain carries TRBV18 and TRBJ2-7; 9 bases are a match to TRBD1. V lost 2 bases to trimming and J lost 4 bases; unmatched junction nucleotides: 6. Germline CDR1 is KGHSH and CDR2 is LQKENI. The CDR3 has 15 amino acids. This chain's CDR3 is CASSPIGTGQYEQYF. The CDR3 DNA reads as TGTGCCAGCTCACCAATCGGGACAGGGCAGTACGAGCAGTACTTC.

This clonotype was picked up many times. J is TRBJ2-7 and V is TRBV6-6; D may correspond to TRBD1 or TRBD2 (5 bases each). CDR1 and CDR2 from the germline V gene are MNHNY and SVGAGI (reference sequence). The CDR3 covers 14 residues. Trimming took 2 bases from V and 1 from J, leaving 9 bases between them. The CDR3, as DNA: TGTGCCAGCAGTTACGGGGGTGAGTCCTACGAGCAGTACTTC. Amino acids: CASSYGGESYEQYF.

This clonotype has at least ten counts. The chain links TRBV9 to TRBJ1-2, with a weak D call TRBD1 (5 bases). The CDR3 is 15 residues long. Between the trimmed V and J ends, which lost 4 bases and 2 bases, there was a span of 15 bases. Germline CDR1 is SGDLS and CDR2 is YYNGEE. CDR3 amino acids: CASSLGAGGNYGYTF. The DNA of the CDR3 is TGTGCCAGCAGCTTAGGGGCAGGCGGCAACTATGGCTACACCTTC.

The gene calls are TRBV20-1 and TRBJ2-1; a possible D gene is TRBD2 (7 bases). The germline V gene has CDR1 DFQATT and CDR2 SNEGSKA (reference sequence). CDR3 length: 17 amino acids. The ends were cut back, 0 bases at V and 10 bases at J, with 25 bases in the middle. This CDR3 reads CSARDTVRGGASYEQFF. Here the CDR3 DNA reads TGCAGTGCTAGAGATACGGTTCGTGGGGGGGCCTCCTACGAGCAGTTCTTC.

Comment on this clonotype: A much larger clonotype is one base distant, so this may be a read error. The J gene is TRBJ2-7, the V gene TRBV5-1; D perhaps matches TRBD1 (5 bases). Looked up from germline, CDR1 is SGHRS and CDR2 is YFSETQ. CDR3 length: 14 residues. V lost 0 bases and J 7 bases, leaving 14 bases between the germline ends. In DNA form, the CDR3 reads TGCGCCAGCAGCTTGGGACAGATGTACAATGAGCAGTACTTC. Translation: CASSLGQMYNEQYF.

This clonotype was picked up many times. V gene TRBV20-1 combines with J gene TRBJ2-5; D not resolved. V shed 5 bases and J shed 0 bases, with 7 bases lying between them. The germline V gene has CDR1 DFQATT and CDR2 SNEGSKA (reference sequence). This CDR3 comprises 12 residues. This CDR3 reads CSAGQYQETQYF. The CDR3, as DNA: TGCAGTGCTGGCCAGTACCAAGAGACCCAGTACTTC.

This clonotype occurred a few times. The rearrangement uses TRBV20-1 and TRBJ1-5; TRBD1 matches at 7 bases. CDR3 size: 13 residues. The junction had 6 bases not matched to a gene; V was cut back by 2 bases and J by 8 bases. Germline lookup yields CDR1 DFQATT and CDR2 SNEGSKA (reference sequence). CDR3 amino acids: CSARSDRAEPQHF. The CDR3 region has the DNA TGCAGTGCTAGATCTGACAGGGCCGAGCCCCAGCATTTT.

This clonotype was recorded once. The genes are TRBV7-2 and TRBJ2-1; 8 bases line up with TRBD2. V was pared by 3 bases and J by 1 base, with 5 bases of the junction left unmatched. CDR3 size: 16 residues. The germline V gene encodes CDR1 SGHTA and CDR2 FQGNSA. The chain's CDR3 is CASSFRTSLSYNEQFF. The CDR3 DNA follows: TGTGCCAGCAGCTTCAGGACTAGCCTTTCCTACAATGAGCAGTTCTTC. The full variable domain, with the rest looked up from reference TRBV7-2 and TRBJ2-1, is GAGVSQSPSNKVTEKGKDVELRCDPISGHTALYWYRQSLGQGLEFLIYFQGNSAPDKSGLPSDRFSAERTGGSVSTLTIQRTQQEDSAVYLCASSFRTSLSYNEQFFGPGTRLTVL.

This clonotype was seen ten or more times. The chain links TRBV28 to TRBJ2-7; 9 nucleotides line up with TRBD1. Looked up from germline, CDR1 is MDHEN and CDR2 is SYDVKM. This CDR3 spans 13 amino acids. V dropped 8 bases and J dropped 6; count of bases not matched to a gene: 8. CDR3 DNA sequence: TGTGCCAGCCGGGACAGGGTTAAAGGCGAGCAGTACTTC. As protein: CASRDRVKGEQYF.

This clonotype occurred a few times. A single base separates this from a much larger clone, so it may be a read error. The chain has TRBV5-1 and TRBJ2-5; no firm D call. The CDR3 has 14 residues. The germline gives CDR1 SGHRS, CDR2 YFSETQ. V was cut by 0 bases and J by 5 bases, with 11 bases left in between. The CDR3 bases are TGCGCCAGCAGCTTGGTGCTCGGCAGTGAGACCCAGTACTTC. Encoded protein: CASSLVLGSETQYF. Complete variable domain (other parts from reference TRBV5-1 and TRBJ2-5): KAGVTQTPRYLIKTRGQQVTLSCSPISGHRSVSWYQQTPGQGLQFLFEYFSETQRNKGNFPGRFSGRQFSNSRSEMNVSTLELGDSALYLCASSLVLGSETQYFGPGTRLLVL.

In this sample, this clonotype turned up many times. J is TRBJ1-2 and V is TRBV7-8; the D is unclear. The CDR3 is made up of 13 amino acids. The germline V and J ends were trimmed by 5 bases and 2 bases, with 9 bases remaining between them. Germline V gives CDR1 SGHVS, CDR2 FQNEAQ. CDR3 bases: TGTGCCAGCAGCCCGGCCACCAACTATGGCTACACCTTC. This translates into CASSPATNYGYTF. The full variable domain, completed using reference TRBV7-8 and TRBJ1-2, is GAGVSQSPRYKVAKRGQDVALRCDPISGHVSLFWYQQALGQGPEFLTYFQNEAQLDKSGLPSDRFFAERPEGSVSTLKIQRTQQEDSAVYLCASSPATNYGYTFGSGTRLTVV.

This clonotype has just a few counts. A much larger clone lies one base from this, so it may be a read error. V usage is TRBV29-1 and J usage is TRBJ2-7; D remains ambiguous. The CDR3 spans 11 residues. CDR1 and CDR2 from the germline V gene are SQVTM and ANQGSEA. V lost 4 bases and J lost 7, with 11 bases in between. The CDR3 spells CSVGSYAEQYF. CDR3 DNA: TGCAGCGTTGGTAGTTACGCTGAGCAGTACTTC.

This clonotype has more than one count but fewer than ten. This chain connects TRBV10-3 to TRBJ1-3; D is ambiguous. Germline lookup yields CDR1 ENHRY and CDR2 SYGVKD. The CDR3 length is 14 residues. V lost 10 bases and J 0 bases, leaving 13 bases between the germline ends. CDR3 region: CATRPGHSGNTIYF. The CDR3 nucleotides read TGTGCCACCCGACCAGGCCACTCTGGAAACACCATATATTTT.

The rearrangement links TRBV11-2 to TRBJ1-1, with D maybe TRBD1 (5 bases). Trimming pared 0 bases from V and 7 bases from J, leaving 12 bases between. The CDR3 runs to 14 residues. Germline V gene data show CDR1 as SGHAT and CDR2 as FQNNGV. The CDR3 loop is CASSLEAGRREAFF. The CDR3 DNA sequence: TGTGCCAGCAGCTTAGAGGCAGGGAGACGTGAAGCTTTCTTT.

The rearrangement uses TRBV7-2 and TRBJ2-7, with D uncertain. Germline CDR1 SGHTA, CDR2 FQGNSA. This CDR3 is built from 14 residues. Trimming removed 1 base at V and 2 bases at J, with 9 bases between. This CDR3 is CASSLGVSPYEQYF. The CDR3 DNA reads TGTGCCAGCAGCTTAGGCGTCAGCCCCTACGAGCAGTACTTC. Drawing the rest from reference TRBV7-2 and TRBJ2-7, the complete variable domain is GAGVSQSPSNKVTEKGKDVELRCDPISGHTALYWYRQSLGQGLEFLIYFQGNSAPDKSGLPSDRFSAERTGGSVSTLTIQRTQQEDSAVYLCASSLGVSPYEQYFGPGTRLTVT.

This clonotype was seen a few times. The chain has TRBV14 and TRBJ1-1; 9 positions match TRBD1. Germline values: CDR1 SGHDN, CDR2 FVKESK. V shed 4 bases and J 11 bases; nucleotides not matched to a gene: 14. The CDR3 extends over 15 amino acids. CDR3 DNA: TGTGCCAGCAGCCTTAATCTGCAACAGGGGGCGCGGGCTTTCTTT. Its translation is CASSLNLQQGARAFF. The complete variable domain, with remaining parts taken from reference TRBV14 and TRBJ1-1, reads EAGVTQFPSHSVIEKGQTVTLRCDPISGHDNLYWYRRVMGKEIKFLLHFVKESKQDESGMPNNRFLAERTGGTYSTLKVQPAELEDSGVYFCASSLNLQQGARAFFGQGTRLTVV.

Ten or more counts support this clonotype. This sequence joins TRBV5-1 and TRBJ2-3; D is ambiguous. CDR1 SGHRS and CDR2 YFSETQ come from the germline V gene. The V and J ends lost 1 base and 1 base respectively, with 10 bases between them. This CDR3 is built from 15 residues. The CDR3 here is CASSLRPSGTDTQYF. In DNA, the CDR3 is TGCGCCAGCAGCTTGCGGCCCTCCGGCACAGATACGCAGTATTTT.

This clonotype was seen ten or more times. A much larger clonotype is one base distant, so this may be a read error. The CDR3 region is CASSPGLFNEQYF. The DNA for the CDR3 is TGTGCCAGCAGCCCCGGCCTCTTCAATGAGCAGTACTTC. V usage is TRBV5-6 and J usage is TRBJ2-5; D not resolved. V was trimmed by 4 bases and J by 11 bases, leaving 18 bases between them. The germline gives CDR1 SGHDT, CDR2 YYEEEE. The CDR3 runs to 13 residues.

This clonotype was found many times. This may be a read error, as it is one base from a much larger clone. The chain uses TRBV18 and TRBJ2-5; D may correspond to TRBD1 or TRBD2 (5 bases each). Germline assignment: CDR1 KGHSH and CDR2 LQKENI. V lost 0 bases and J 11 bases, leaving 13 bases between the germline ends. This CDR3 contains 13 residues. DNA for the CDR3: TGTGCCAGCTCACCACCGGGGACCAATGAGCAGTACTTC. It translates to CASSPPGTNEQYF.